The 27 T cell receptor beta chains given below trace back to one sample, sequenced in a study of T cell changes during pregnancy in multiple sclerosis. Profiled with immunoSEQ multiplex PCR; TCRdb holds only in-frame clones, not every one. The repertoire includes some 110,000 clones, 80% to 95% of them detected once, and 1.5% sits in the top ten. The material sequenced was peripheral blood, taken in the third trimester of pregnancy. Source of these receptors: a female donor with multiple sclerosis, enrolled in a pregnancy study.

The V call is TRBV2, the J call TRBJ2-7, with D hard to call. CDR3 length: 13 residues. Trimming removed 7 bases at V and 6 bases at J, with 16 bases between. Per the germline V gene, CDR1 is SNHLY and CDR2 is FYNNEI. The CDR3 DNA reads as TGTGCCAGCAATTCCGAGCTTCGCGGCGAGCAGTACTTC. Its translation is CASNSELRGEQYF. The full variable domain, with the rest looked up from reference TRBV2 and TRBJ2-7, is EPEVTQTPSHQVTQMGQEVILRCVPISNHLYFYWYRQILGQKVEFLVSFYNNEISEKSEIFDDQFSVERPDGSNFTLKIRSTKLEDSAMYFCASNSELRGEQYFGPGTRLTVT.

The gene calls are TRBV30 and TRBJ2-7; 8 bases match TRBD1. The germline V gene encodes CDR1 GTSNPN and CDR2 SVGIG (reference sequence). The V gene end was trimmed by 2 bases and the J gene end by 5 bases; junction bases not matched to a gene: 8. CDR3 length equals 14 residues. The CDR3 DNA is TGTGCCTGGAGTTTGCAGGGGGCTGTAGACGAGCAGTACTTC. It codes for CAWSLQGAVDEQYF.

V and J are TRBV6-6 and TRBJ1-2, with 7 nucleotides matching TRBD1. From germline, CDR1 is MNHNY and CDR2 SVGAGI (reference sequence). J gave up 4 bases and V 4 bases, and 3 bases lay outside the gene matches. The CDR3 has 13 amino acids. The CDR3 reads CASSSTGTYGYTF. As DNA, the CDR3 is TGTGCCAGCAGTTCGACAGGGACCTATGGCTACACCTTC.

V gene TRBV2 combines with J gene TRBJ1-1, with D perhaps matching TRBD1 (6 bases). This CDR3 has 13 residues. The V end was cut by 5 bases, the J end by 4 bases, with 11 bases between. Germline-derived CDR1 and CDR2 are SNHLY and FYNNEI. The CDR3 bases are TGTGCCAGCAGTTCACAGGGAAGCACTGAAGCTTTCTTT. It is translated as CASSSQGSTEAFF.

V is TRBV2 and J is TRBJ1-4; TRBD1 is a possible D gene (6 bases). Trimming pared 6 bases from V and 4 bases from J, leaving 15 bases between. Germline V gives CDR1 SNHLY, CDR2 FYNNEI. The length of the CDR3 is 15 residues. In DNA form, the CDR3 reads TGTGCCAGCAGCCCCAGGGGACGGCTTAATGAAAAACTGTTTTTT. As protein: CASSPRGRLNEKLFF.

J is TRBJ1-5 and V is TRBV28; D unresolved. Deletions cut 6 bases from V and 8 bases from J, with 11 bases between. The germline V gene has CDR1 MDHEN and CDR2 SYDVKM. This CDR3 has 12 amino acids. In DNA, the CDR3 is TGTGCCAGCAGCCAAGAACTTAAGCCCCAGCATTTT. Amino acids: CASSQELKPQHF.

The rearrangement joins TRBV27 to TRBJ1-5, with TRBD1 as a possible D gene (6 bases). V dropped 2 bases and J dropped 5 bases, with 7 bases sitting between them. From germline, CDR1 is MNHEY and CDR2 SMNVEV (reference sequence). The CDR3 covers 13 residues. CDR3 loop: CASSLGGHQPQHF. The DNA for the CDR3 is TGTGCCAGCAGTTTAGGGGGCCATCAGCCCCAGCATTTT.

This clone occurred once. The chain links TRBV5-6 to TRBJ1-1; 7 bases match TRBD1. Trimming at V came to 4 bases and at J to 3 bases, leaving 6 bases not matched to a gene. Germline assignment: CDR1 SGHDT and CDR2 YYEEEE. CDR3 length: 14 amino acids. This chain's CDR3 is CASSPRDRYTEAFF. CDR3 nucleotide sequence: TGTGCCAGCAGCCCCCGGGACAGATACACTGAAGCTTTCTTT.

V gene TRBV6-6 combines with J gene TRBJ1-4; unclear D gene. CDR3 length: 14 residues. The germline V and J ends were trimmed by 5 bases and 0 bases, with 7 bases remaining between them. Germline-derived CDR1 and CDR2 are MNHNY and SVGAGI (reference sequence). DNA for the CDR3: TGTGCCAGCAGTGGAGCTGCAACTAATGAAAAACTGTTTTTT. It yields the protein CASSGAATNEKLFF.

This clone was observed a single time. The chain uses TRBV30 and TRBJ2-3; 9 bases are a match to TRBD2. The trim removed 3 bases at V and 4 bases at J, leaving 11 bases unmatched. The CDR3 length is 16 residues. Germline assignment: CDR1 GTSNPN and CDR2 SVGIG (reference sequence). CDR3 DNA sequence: TGTGCCTGGAGCTCACGGCGGGAGGGGGTCGCAGATACGCAGTATTTT. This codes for CAWSSRREGVADTQYF.

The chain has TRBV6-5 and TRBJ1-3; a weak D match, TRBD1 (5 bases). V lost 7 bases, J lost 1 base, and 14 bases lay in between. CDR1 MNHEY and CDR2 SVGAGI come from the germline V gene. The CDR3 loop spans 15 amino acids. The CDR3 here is CASTERGPSGNTIYF. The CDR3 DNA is TGTGCCAGCACCGAAAGGGGTCCTTCTGGAAACACCATATATTTT.

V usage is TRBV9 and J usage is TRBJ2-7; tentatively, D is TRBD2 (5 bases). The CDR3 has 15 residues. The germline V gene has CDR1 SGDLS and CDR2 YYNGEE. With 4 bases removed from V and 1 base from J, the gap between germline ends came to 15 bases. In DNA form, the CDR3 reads TGTGCCAGCAGCACCGCCCCCTCGGGATCCTACGAGCAGTACTTC. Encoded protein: CASSTAPSGSYEQYF.

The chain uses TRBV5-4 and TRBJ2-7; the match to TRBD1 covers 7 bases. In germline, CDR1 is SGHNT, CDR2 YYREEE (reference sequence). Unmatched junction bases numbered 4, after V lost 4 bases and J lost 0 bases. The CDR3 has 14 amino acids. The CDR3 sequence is CASSQRDSSYEQYF. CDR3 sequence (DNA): TGTGCCAGCAGCCAGAGGGACAGCTCCTACGAGCAGTACTTC.

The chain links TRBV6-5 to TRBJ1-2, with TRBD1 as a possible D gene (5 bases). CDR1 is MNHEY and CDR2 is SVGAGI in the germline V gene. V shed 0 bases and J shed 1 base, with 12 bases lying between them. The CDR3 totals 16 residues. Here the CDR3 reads CASSYSSSGGNYGYTF. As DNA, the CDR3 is TGTGCCAGCAGTTACTCGAGTTCGGGGGGTAACTATGGCTACACCTTC.

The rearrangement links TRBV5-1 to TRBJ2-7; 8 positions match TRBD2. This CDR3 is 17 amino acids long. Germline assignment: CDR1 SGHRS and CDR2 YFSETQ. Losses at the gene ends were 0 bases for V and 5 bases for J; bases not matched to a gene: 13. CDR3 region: CASSLGFRAGGGDEQYF. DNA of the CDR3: TGCGCCAGCAGCTTGGGTTTTCGGGCGGGAGGCGGAGACGAGCAGTACTTC. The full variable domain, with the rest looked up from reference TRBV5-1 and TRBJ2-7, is KAGVTQTPRYLIKTRGQQVTLSCSPISGHRSVSWYQQTPGQGLQFLFEYFSETQRNKGNFPGRFSGRQFSNSRSEMNVSTLELGDSALYLCASSLGFRAGGGDEQYFGPGTRLTVT.

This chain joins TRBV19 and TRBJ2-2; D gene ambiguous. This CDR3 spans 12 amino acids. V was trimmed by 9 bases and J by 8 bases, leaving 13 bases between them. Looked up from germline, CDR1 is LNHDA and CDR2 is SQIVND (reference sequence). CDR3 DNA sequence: TGTGCCAGCCCTAATGTGCTTGGGGAGCTGTTTTTT. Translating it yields CASPNVLGELFF.

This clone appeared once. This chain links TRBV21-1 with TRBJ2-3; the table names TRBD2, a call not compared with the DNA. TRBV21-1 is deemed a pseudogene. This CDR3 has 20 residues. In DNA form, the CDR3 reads TGTGCCAGCAGCATTGGCCGCCTTTCCTCTAGAGGCTGGGGCACAGATACGCAGTATTTT. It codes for CASSIGRLSSRGWGTDTQYF.

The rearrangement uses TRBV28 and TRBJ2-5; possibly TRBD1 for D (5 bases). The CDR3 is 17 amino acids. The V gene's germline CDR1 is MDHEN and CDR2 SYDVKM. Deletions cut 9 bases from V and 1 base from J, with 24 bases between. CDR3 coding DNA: TGTGCCAGTTACCCTTACCGCCCGACAGTTTCCCAAGAGACCCAGTACTTC. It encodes CASYPYRPTVSQETQYF.

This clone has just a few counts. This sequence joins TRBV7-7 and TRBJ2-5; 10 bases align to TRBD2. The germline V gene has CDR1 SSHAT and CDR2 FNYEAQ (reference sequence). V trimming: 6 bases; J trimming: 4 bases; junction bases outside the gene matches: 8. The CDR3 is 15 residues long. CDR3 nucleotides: TGTGCCAGCAGTTTAACTAGCGGGGAGCGAGAGACCCAGTACTTC. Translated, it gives CASSLTSGERETQYF.

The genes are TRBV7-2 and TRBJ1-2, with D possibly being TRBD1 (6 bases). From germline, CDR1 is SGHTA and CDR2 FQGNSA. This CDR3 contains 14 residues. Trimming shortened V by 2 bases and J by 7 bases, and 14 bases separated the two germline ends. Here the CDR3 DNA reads TGTGCCAGCAGCTTAAGGGAAACAGGGCTTGGCTACACCTTC. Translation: CASSLRETGLGYTF.

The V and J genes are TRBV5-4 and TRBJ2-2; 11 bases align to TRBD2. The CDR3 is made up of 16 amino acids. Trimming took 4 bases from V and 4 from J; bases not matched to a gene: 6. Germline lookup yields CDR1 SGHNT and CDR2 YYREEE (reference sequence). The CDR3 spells CASSPSGRIGTGELFF. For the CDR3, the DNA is TGTGCCAGCAGCCCTAGCGGGAGGATAGGCACCGGGGAGCTGTTTTTT.

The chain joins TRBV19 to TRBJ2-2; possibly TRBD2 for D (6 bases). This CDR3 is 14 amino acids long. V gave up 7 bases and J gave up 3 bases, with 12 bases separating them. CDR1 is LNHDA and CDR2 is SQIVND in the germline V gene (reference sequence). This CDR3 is CASTRKRDTGELFF. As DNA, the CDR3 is TGTGCCAGTACCCGAAAGCGGGACACCGGGGAGCTGTTTTTT.

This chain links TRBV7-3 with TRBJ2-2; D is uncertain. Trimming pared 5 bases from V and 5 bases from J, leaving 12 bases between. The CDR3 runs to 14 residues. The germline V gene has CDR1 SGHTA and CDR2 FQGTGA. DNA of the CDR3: TGTGCCAGCAGCCCGAGGTCCATTACCGGGGAGCTGTTTTTT. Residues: CASSPRSITGELFF. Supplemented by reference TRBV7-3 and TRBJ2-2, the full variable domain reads GAGVSQTPSNKVTEKGKYVELRCDPISGHTALYWYRQSLGQGPEFLIYFQGTGAADDSGLPNDRFFAVRPEGSVSTLKIQRTERGDSAVYLCASSPRSITGELFFGEGSRLTVL.

As DNA, the CDR3 is TGTGCTAGTGGTTCCCTCCGGGACACCCAAGAGACCCAGTACTTC. This translates into CASGSLRDTQETQYF. The chain recombines TRBV12-5 with TRBJ2-5; TRBD1 might be the D (6 bases). Germline lookup yields CDR1 LGHNT and CDR2 FRNRAP. This CDR3 is 15 amino acids long. Trimming removed 4 bases from V and 1 base from J, with 13 bases in between.

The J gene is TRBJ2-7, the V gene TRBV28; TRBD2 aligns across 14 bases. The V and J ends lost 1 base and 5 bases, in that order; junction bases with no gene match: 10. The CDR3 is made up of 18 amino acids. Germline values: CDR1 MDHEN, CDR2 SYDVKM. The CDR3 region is CASSLFRMGLAGVHEQYF. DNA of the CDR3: TGTGCCAGCAGTTTATTCAGGATGGGACTAGCGGGAGTCCACGAGCAGTACTTC.

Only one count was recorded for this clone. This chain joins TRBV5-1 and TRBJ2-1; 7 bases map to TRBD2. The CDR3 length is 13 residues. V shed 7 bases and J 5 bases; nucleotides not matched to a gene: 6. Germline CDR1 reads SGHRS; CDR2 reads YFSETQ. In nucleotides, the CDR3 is TGCGCCAGCTCCGCCCGGGGGGACAATGAGCAGTTCTTC. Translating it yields CASSARGDNEQFF.

The CDR3 bases are TGTGCCAGCTCGACAGGGGGCTGGACTGAAGCTTTCTTT. Translation: CASSTGGWTEAFF. The rearrangement links TRBV6-1 to TRBJ1-1; 10 positions match TRBD1. The V segment lost 8 bases and the J segment 5 bases; nucleotides outside the gene matches: 5. Germline V gene data show CDR1 as MNHNS and CDR2 as SASEGT. CDR3 size: 13 residues.